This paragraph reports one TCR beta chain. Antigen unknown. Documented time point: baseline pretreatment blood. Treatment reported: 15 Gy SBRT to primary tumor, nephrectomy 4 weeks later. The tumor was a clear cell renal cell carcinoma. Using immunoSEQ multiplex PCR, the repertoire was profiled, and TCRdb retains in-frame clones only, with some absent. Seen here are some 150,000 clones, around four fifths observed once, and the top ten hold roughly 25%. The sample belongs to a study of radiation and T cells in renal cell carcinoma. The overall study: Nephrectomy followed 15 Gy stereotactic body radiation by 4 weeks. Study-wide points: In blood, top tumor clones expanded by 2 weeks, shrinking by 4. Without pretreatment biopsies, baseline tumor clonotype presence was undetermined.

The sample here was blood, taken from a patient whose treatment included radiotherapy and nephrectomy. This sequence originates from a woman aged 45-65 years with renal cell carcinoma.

Here the CDR3 reads CASSLVAGTQYF. The CDR3 DNA follows: TGTGCCAGCAGCTTAGTTGCGGGGACGCAGTATTTT. The V gene is TRBV7-2, the J gene TRBJ2-3, with D possibly matching TRBD2 (6 bases). Per the germline V gene, CDR1 is SGHTA and CDR2 is FQGNSA. The CDR3 covers 12 residues. V lost 1 base and J lost 9, with 8 bases in between.